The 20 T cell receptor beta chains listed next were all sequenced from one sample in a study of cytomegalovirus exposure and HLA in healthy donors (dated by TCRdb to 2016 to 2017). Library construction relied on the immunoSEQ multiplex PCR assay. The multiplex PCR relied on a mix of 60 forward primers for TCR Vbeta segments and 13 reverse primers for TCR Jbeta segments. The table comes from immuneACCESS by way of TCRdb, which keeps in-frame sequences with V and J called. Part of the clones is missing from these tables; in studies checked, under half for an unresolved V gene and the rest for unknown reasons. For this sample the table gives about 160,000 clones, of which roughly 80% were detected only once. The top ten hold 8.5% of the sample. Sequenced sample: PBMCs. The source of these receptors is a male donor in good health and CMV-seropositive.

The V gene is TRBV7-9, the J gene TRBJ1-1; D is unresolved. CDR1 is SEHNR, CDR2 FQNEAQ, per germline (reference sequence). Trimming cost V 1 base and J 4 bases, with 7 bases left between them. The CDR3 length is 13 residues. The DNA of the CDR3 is TGTGCCAGCAGCTTAGGAGGTAGCACTGAAGCTTTCTTT. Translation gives CASSLGGSTEAFF.

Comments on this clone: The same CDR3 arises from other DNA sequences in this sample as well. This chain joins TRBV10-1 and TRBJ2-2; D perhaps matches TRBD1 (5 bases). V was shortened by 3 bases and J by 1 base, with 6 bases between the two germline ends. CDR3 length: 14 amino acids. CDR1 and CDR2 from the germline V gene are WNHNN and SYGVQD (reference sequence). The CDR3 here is CASSDQGNTGELFF. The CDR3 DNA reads TGCGCCAGCAGTGATCAGGGGAACACCGGGGAGCTGTTTTTT.

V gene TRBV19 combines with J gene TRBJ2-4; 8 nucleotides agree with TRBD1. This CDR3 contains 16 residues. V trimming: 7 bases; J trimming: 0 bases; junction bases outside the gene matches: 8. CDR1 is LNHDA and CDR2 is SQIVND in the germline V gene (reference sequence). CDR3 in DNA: TGTGCCAGTACTAGCAGGGGGCTCGTAGCCAAAAACATTCAGTACTTC. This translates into CASTSRGLVAKNIQYF.

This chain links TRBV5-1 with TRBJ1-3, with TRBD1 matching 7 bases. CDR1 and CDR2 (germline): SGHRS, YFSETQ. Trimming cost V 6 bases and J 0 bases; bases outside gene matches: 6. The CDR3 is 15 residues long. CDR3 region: CASTPTGSSGNTIYF. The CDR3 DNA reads TGCGCCAGCACCCCGACAGGGTCCTCTGGAAACACCATATATTTT.

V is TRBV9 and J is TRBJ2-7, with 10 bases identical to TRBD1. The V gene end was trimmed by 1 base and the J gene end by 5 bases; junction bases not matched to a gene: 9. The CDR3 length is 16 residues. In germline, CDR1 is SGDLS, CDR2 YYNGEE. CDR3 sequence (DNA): TGTGCCAGCAGCGTATCAGCGGGACAGGGGAAAGACGAGCAGTACTTC. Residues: CASSVSAGQGKDEQYF.

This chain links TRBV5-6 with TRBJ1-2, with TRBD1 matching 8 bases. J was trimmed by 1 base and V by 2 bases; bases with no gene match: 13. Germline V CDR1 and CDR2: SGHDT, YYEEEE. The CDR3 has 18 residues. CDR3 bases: TGTGCCAGCAGCTTTCTCCGGGACAGGAGGTCCGTTAACTATGGCTACACCTTC. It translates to CASSFLRDRRSVNYGYTF.

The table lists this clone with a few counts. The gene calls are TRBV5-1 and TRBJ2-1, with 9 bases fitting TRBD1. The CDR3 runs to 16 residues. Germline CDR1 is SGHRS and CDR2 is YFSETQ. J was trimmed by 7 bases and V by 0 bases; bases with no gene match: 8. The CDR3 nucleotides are TGCGCCAGCAGCTTGGCCGGGGGGACAGGGTGGAATGAGCAGTTCTTC. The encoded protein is CASSLAGGTGWNEQFF.

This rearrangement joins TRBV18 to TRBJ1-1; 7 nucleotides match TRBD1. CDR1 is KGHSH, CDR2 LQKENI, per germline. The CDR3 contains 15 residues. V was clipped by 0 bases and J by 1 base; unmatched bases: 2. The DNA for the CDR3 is TGTGCCAGCTCACCACCGACAGGGCCGAACACTGAAGCTTTCTTT. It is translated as CASSPPTGPNTEAFF.

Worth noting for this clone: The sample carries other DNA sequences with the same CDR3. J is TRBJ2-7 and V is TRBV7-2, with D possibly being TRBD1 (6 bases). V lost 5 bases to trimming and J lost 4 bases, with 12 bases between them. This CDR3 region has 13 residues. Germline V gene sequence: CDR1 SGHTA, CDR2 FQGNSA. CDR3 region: CASSPGQLYEQYF. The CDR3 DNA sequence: TGTGCCAGCAGCCCCGGACAGTTATACGAGCAGTACTTC.

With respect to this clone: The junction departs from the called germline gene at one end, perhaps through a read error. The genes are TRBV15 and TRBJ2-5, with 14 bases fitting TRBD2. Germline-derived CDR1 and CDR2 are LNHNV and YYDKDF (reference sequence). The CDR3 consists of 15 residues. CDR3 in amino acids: CATSREGLAGDLTNF. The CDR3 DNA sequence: TGTGCCACCAGCAGAGAGGGACTAGCGGGAGACCTCACAAACTTC.

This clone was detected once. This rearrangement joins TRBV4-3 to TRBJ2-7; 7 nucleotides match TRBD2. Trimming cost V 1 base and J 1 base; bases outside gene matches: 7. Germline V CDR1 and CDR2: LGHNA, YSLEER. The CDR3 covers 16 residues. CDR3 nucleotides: TGCGCCAGCAGCCAAGGGAAAGAGGGACTATCCTACGAGCAGTACTTC. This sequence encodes CASSQGKEGLSYEQYF.

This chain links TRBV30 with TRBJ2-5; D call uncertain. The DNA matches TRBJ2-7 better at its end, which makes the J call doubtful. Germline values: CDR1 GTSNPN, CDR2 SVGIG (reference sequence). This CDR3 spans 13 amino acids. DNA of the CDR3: TGTGCCTGGACCAGCCTGAATGACTACGAGCAGTACTTC. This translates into CAWTSLNDYEQYF.

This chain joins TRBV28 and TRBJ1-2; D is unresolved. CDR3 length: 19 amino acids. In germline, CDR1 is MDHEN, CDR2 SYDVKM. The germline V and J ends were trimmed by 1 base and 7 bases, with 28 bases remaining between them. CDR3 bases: TGTGCCAGCAGTTTATCCGTAAAGATTTCAAGTAAAGCGGCATTTGGCTACACCTTC. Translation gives CASSLSVKISSKAAFGYTF.

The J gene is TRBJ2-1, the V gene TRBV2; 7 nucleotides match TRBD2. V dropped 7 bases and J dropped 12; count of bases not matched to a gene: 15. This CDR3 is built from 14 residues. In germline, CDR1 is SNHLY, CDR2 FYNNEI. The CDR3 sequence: CASNVPGRSGGQFF. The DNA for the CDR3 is TGTGCCAGCAACGTCCCGGGACGGTCGGGAGGGCAGTTCTTC.

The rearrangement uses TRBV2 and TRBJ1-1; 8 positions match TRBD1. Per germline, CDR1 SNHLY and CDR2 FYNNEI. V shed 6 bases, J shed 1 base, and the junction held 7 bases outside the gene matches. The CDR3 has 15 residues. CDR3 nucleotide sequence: TGTGCCAGCAGGCTCCCGGGACAGGCGAACACTGAAGCTTTCTTT. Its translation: CASRLPGQANTEAFF.

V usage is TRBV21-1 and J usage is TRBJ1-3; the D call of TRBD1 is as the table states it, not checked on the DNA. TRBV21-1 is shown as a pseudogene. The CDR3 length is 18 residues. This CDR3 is CASSNCLRHGNSGNTIYF. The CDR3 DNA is TGTGCCAGCAGCAATTGTTTGAGACACGGTAACTCTGGAAACACCATATATTTT.

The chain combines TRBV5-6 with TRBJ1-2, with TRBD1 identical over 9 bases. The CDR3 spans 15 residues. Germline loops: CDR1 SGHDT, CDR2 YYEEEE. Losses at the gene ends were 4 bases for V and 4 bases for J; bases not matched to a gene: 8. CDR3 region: CASSTWDRAVYGYTF. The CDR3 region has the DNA TGTGCCAGCAGCACTTGGGACAGGGCTGTCTATGGCTACACCTTC.

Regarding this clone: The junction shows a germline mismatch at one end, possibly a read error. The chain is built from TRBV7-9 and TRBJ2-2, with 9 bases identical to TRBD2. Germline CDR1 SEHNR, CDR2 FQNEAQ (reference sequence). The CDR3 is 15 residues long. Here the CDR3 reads CSSSFAGLATGELFF. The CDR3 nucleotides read TGTTCCAGCAGCTTCGCGGGACTAGCAACCGGGGAGCTGTTTTTT.

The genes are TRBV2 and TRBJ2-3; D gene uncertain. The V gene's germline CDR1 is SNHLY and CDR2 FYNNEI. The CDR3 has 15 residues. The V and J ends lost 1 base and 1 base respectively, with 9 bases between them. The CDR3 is CASSEGVRRTDTQYF. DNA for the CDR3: TGTGCCAGCAGTGAAGGGGTGAGGCGCACAGATACGCAGTATTTT.

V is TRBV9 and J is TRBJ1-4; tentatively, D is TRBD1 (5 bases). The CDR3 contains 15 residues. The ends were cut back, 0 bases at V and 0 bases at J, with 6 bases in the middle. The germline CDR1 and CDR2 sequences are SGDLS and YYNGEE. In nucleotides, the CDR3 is TGTGCCAGCAGCGTAGAGGGGACAACTAATGAAAAACTGTTTTTT. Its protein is CASSVEGTTNEKLFF.